This is a list of T cell receptor beta chains from one sample in a study of cytomegalovirus exposure and HLA in healthy donors. Repertoires were generated with immunoSEQ multiplex PCR, while TCRdb's copy carries only in-frame clones and drops some. The sample lists roughly 150,000 clones; approximately 77% were seen once. The sample consisted of PBMCs. The receptors were sampled from a man aged 18 to 29 in good health and CMV-seronegative. Both conserved end residues are part of each CDR3. The D gene is left open where the match is weak. Size is omitted from some rows. Given values are once, few, many or a class for expanded clones.

once | TRBJ1-5 | TRBD1 | TRBV10-3 | CAIKGQGGNQPQHF
- | TRBJ1-3 | TRBD1 | TRBV2 | CASSANQGGGNTIYF
few | TRBJ1-1 | - | TRBV28 | CATQAGDRNTEAFF
- | TRBJ2-1 | TRBD2 | TRBV28 | CASSLREGRGSHEQFF
- | TRBJ2-2 | TRBD1 | TRBV7-6 | CASRDRGNTGELFF
- | TRBJ2-7 | - | TRBV29-1 | CSVEDLDIDSYNYEQYF
- | TRBJ2-2 | - | TRBV11-2 | CASSLGVRPGNTGELFF
- | TRBJ1-5 | - | TRBV9 | CASSVGQSNQPQHF
- | TRBJ2-7 | TRBD2 | TRBV6-1 | CASSEAGGTYSYEQYF
once | TRBJ2-4 | - | TRBV7-2 | CASSLGARIAKNIQYF
- | TRBJ1-1 | TRBD1 | TRBV27 | CASSPWTGVDTEAFF
- | TRBJ2-6 | TRBD1 | TRBV27 | CASSSDDRDNVLTF
- | TRBJ1-6 | - | TRBV30 | CAWSDVRGENSPLHF
- | TRBJ2-3 | - | TRBV9 | CASSATLVADTQYF
- | TRBJ2-7 | TRBD2 | TRBV18 | CASSSTGTSNEQYF
once | TRBJ1-6 | - | TRBV9 | CASSAGGTGGDSPLHF
- | - | - | TRBV4-3 | CASSLLGGSDYEQYF
- | TRBJ2-3 | - | TRBV14 | CASSQGLDYQDTQYF
- | TRBJ2-1 | - | TRBV27 | CASSFSPPQHSYNEQFF
- | TRBJ2-7 | TRBD1 | TRBV6-5 | CASSYSSRDRLKQYF
once | TRBJ2-7 | TRBD1 | TRBV9 | CASSVEGTGRDEQYF
- | TRBJ2-2 | - | TRBV5-1 | CASSPRVGGTGELFF
- | TRBJ1-3 | - | TRBV18 | CASSPATVGSGNTIYF
few | TRBJ2-5 | - | TRBV5-6 | CASSLAGSDGEQYF
- | TRBJ1-1 | TRBD1 | TRBV6-5 | CASRIGQGGTEAFF
- | TRBJ2-3 | - | TRBV5-4 | CASSLGGTTTSTDTQYF
- | TRBJ2-7 | - | TRBV7-9 | CSSSLGSYEQYF
- | TRBJ1-1 | - | TRBV7-8 | CASRTGQNTEAFF
- | TRBJ1-5 | - | TRBV23-1 | CGCRGEKGEQPQHF
- | TRBJ1-2 | TRBD1 | TRBV6-6 | CASSGGQGATYGYTF
- | TRBJ2-7 | - | TRBV7-9 | CASSLASQGMQYF